What follows describes a single TCR beta chain. Sequencing used immunoSEQ multiplex PCR; TCRdb keeps in-frame clones, though not all of them. In the table there are 18,000 or so clones, 80% to 90% of which are singletons. These data come from a study of T cell changes during pregnancy in multiple sclerosis. CDR1 is SGHAT, CDR2 FQDESV, per germline (reference sequence). The CDR3 has 14 amino acids. After removal of 3 bases from V and 7 bases from J, the junction contained 8 bases not matched to a gene. The chain has TRBV11-1 and TRBJ2-7, with 8 bases identical to TRBD1. The clonotype comes from a female donor in good health, enrolled as a control in a pregnancy study. This specimen consisted of CD8+ T cells from peripheral blood mononuclear cells, obtained in the second trimester of pregnancy. The DNA of the CDR3 is TGTGCCAGCAGCTTCGGACAGGGAGCTGGTGAGCAGTACTTC. Translation gives CASSFGQGAGEQYF. The entire variable domain, with the rest obtained from reference TRBV11-1 and TRBJ2-7, is as follows: EAEVAQSPRYKITEKSQAVAFWCDPISGHATLYWYRQILGQGPELLVQFQDESVVDDSQLPKDRFSAERLKGVDSTLKIQPAELGDSAMYLCASSFGQGAGEQYFGPGTRLTVT.